This TCR beta chain appears in the sequencing data of a study of blood T cell repertoires in COVID-19. As for the study in general: Samples taken during acute and convalescent COVID-19 were collected in the United States, Italy and Spain. The cDNA or gDNA used as material had been derived from T cells, B-cell-depleted T cells, or PBMCs.

As processed by the authors: The authors estimated nucleated cell counts from reference gene primer amplification. Produced via immunoSEQ multiplex PCR; TCRdb's table is partial and in-frame only. V, J and clone size reflect that table, while D and trimming were determined from the DNA. The table shows approximately 250,000 clones, with 86% occurring only once. V gave up 5 bases and J gave up 9 bases, with 20 bases separating them. Germline V gene lookup returns CDR1 LNHNV and CDR2 YYDKDF (reference sequence). The CDR3 is made up of 14 amino acids. The chain combines TRBV15 with TRBJ2-7; tentatively, D is TRBD2 (6 bases). The material sequenced was peripheral blood. This TCR derives from a man in his late teens or twenties with active or convalescent COVID-19. The CDR3 loop reads CATSGSWTAGGQYF. The CDR3 DNA follows: TGTGCCACCAGCGGATCTTGGACGGCCGGGGGGCAGTACTTC.